This T cell receptor beta chain was documented in a study of T cells after yellow fever vaccination. CDR1 is DFQATT and CDR2 is SNEGSKA in the germline V gene (reference sequence). The CDR3 extends over 15 amino acids. V was cut by 0 bases and J by 4 bases, with 13 bases left in between. TCRdb processed the 5' RACE reads anew with MiXCR; each CDR3 protein has one entry. Of approximately 180,000 distinct CDR3 sequences listed, roughly 6.4% are singletons. The receptor was derived from a man between 18 and 35 years old who received the YFV17D yellow fever vaccine. The V call is TRBV20-1, the J call TRBJ1-3; tentative D call: TRBD1 (5 bases). Sequencing used CD4+ T cells sorted from PBMCs, obtained on the day of the first yellow fever vaccination. The CDR3 loop reads CSARDPTEFGNTIYF. CDR3 coding DNA: TGCAGTGCTAGAGACCCGACAGAGTTCGGAAACACCATATATTTT.